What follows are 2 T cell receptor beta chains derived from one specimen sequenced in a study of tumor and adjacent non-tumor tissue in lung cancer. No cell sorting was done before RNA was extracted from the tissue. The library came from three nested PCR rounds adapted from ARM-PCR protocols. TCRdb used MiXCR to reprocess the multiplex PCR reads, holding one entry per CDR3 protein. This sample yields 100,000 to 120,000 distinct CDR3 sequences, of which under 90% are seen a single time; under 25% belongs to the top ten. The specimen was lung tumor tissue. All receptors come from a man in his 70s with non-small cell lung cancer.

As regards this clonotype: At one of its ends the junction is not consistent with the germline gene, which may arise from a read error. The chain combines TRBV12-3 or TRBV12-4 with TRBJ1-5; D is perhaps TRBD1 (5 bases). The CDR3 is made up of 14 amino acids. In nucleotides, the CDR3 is TGTGCCAGCACCGGGGGAGGATTCAATCAGCCCCAATATTTT. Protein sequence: CASTGGGFNQPQYF.

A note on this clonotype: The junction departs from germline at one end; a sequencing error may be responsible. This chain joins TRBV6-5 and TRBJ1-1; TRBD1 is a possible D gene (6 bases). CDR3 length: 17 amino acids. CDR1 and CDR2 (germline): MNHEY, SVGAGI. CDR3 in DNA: TGTGTCAGCGGACTTATCCGGGTCGGGGGCCGGGACACTGAAGCGTTCTTT. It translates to CVSGLIRVGGRDTEAFF.